This T cell receptor (beta chain) was recorded in a study of T cell responses to AZD1222 COVID-19 vaccine. Whole-study findings and limits: Mapped onto spike, vaccine-associated CD4 TCRs spanned it and were dominant at 160-218 and 743-854. Donors were chiefly white British, with a greater number of females, and clonal diversity was perhaps underestimated. Just six AZD1222 recipients were seropositive at baseline.

The CDR3 is 13 amino acids. Looked up from germline, CDR1 is SGHTS and CDR2 is YDEGEE. V was shortened by 4 bases and J by 5 bases, with 12 bases between the two germline ends. Assay: immunoSEQ multiplex PCR; the TCRdb copy retains only in-frame clones and omits some. The data show some 200,000 clones, under 95% seen once. This clone came up once. Its antigen is still unknown. This TCR came from an adult in good health. The specimen comprised peripheral blood, sampled on day 0 of AZD1222 vaccination. The chain carries TRBV5-8 and TRBJ1-1; D possibly corresponds to TRBD1 (5 bases). CDR3 sequence reads: CASSPWGETEAFF. CDR3 DNA sequence: TGTGCCAGCAGCCCCTGGGGGGAGACTGAAGCTTTCTTT.